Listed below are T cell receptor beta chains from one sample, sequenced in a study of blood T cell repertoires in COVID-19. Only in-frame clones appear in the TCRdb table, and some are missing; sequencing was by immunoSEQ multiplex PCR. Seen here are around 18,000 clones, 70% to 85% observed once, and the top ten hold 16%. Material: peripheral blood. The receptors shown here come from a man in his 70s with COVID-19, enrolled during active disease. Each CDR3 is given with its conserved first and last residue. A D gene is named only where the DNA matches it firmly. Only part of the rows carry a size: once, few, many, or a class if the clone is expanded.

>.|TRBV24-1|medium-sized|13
CAAQGHYNSPLHF
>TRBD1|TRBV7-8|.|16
CASSPRPGQMNTEAFF
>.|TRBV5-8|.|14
CASIFRVGNSPLHF
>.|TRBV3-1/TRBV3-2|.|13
CASSQRGTYEQYF
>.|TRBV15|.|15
CATSRVGGAGNTIYF
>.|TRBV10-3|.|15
CAISESKTFTGELFF
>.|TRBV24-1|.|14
CATSDPGLHNEQFF
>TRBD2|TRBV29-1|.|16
CSVEGALAGPRDTQYF
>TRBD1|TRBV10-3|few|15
CAIRTGGHDTGELFF
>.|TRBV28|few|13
CASTRIMNTEAFF
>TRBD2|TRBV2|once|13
CASRREEYNEQFF
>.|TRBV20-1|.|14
CSASRAGGTGEQYF
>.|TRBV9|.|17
CASSTRGARGLTGELFF
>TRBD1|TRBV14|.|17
CASSQDLGTGVNNEQFF
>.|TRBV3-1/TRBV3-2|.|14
CASSPNRGGFEQYF
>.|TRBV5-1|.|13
CASSLSPQNGYTF
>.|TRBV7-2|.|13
CASSSLRWAEAFF
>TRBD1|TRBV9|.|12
CASSVGTGGAFF
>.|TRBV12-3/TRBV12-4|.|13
CASSLYADPEAFF
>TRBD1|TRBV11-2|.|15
CASSPDRGRYNEQFF
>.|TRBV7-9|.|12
CASSTAGSPQHF
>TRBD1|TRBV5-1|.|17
CASSLRGQDRGRNGYTF
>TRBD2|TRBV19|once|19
CASSTGTSGRVLGTGELFF
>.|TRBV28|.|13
CASRGLRDGSQFF